The rows below give T cell receptor beta chains drawn from one sample of a study of blood T cell repertoires in COVID-19. Method: immunoSEQ multiplex PCR; TCRdb's copy keeps in-frame clones and lacks some. The profile covers about 150,000 clones, with roughly 79% appearing a single time and about 8.7% taken by the ten largest. The sequenced material came from peripheral blood. The source of these receptors is a man between 45 and 60 years old with active or convalescent COVID-19. Each CDR3 is given with its conserved first and last residue. D genes are given only for firm matches. Clone size is stated in some rows and not others, as once, few, many or a class when expanded.

>TRBV5-6|-|TRBJ2-5|TRBD2
TGTGCCAGCAGCTTTGCGGGACTAGCGGGCCAAGAGACCCAGTACTTC
CASSFAGLAGQETQYF
>TRBV3-1/TRBV3-2|few|TRBJ2-7|TRBD2
TGTGCCAGCAGCAGGCCGGGACTAGCGTTCTACGAGCAGTACTTC
CASSRPGLAFYEQYF
>TRBV28|-|TRBJ1-5|-
TGTGCCAGCACCACACAACGGGGGCCCCAGCATTTT
CASTTQRGPQHF
>TRBV28|-|TRBJ2-5|TRBD2
TGTGCCAGCAGTTTATCAACTAGCGGGAGGTCGGGGGAGACCCAGTACTTC
CASSLSTSGRSGETQYF
>TRBV28|-|TRBJ2-1|TRBD2
TGTGCCAGCAGTCCCAGCGGGAGTAGAAATGAGCAGTTCTTC
CASSPSGSRNEQFF
>TRBV7-9|once|TRBJ1-1|TRBD1
TGTGCCAGCAGCCGTGGACAGGGGAGGACTGAAGCTTTCTTT
CASSRGQGRTEAFF
>TRBV9|-|TRBJ2-3|TRBD2
TGTGCCAGCAGCGCCCCCGGGACTAGTCAGTATTTT
CASSAPGTSQYF
>TRBV2|few|TRBJ1-5|-
TGTGCCAGCAGTGGACAGATTAGCAATCAGCCCCAGCATTTT
CASSGQISNQPQHF
>TRBV6-6|-|TRBJ1-1|-
TGTGCCAGCAGTTTAGCGGGGGGTACTGAAGCTTTCTTT
CASSLAGGTEAFF
>TRBV3-1/TRBV3-2|-|TRBJ2-3|TRBD2
TGTGCCAGCAGCCAAGATCCCCAGCGGGAGAGATTAGATACGCAGTATTTT
CASSQDPQRERLDTQYF
>TRBV29-1|-|TRBJ1-2|-
TGCAGCGTTGAGCGGACGGCGGGCAACTATGGCTACACCTTC
CSVERTAGNYGYTF